Sequencing of this T cell receptor beta chain was carried out in a study of cytotoxic CD8 clonotypes in ibrutinib-treated CLL. Turning to the study itself: Recorded responses included some 24 partial and 2 complete; following median around 68 months, approximately 15 stayed remitted and roughly twelve progressed.

TCRdb's table, derived via immunoSEQ multiplex PCR, lists solely in-frame clones and lacks some. Of 300,000 to 350,000 clones in the sample, 80% were seen once. CDR1 SEHNR and CDR2 FQNEAQ come from the germline V gene (reference sequence). J was trimmed by 10 bases and V by 5 bases; bases with no gene match: 7. The CDR3 has 12 amino acids. The chain uses TRBV7-9 and TRBJ1-1; 7 bases fit TRBD1. The receptor was isolated from a human donor with chronic lymphocytic leukemia. The sequencing here drew on PBMCs, taken before ibrutinib treatment. CDR3 loop: CASSGEQGTAFF. In nucleotides, the CDR3 is TGTGCCAGCAGCGGCGAACAGGGGACAGCTTTCTTT.